This TCR beta chain was recovered during a study of shared clonotypes between healthy human individuals. Study-wide results and limits: When naive CD4 clonotypes were compared across four donors, about 4.8% were shared.

Investigators spread the genomic DNA of each subset evenly over several immunoSEQ plates. Each replicate PCR on the sorted subsets used around 200 ng DNA (approximately 27,000 T cell genomes). TCRdb's table, derived via immunoSEQ multiplex PCR, lists solely in-frame clones and lacks some. Counted here are roughly 1,100,000 clones, roughly 75% occurring once; the ten biggest clones make up about 1.5%. CD45RA-negative memory and CD45RA+ naive subsets were split from the CD4+ cells. Turning to this clone: The antigen is undetermined.

Trimming took 3 bases from V and 7 from J; bases not matched to a gene: 9. There are 15 residues in the CDR3. Germline loops: CDR1 MGHDK, CDR2 SYGVNS. The chain recombines TRBV25-1 with TRBJ2-5; TRBD2 matches 9 bases. Sample: memory CD4+ T cells sorted from blood. Noted subset: CD45RA-negative fraction. The source is a man in his late teens or twenties in good health. The CDR3 loop reads CASSDPTKREATQYF. CDR3 bases: TGTGCCAGCAGTGACCCAACCAAGCGGGAGGCGACCCAGTACTTC.